What follows are 8 T cell receptor beta chains derived from one specimen sequenced in a study of early T cells in non-severe SARS-CoV-2 infection. TCRdb re-analysed the 5' RACE reads in MiXCR, keeping a single row per CDR3 protein. The repertoire holds about 64,000 distinct CDR3 sequences, with more than 7% as singletons. The specimen comprised whole blood, sampled at baseline. These receptors originate from an adult who was a healthcare worker with PCR-confirmed SARS-CoV-2 infection or an uninfected control (not recorded which).

There are many counts of this clonotype. The junction does not match germline at one end; this may be a read error. CDR3: CASSLAGGINNEQFF. The CDR3 DNA sequence: TGTGCTAGCAGCTTAGCGGGAGGGATCAACAATGAGCAGTTCTTC. V is TRBV7-7 and J is TRBJ2-1, with TRBD2 matching 11 bases. Germline CDR1 and CDR2: SSHAT and FNYEAQ (reference sequence). This CDR3 is 15 amino acids long.

The V gene is TRBV3-1, the J gene TRBJ1-2; D might be TRBD1 (6 bases). V lost 3 bases, J lost 3 bases, and 14 bases lay in between. Per the germline V gene, CDR1 is LGHDT and CDR2 is YNNKEL (reference sequence). The CDR3 is 15 amino acids. This chain's CDR3 is CASSQWEGDHYGYTF. The CDR3 DNA is TGTGCCAGCAGCCAGTGGGAGGGGGATCACTATGGCTACACCTTC.

CDR3 nucleotides: TGTGCCAGCAGCACAGATTGGGGGCGGTACTACGAGCAGTACTTC. Its translation: CASSTDWGRYYEQYF. The chain combines TRBV11-2 with TRBJ2-7; a possible D gene is TRBD1 (6 bases). V lost 5 bases and J lost 3, with 17 bases in between. The CDR3 totals 15 residues. The germline CDR1 and CDR2 sequences are SGHAT and FQNNGV.

This clonotype was observed a few times. The chain carries TRBV7-2 and TRBJ2-6, with D uncertain. This CDR3 is built from 16 residues. From germline, CDR1 is SGHTA and CDR2 FQGNSA. Trimming took 1 base from V and 2 from J, leaving 9 bases between them. The CDR3 coding sequence is TGTGCCAGCAGCTTAGTAATGGTTGCTGGGGCCAACGTCCTGACTTTC. Translation gives CASSLVMVAGANVLTF.

This clonotype showed up just a few times. The chain couples TRBV2 to TRBJ1-2; 8 positions agree with TRBD1. Looked up from germline, CDR1 is SNHLY and CDR2 is FYNNEI. CDR3 length equals 14 residues. V was clipped by 4 bases and J by 3 bases; unmatched bases: 4. The CDR3 region has the DNA TGTGCCAGCAGTGCTAGGACAGGGCACTATGGCTACACCTTC. Its translation: CASSARTGHYGYTF.

This clonotype was counted between two and nine times. The rearrangement uses TRBV11-2 and TRBJ2-7; weak D call: TRBD1 (5 bases). The CDR3 totals 12 residues. The germline V gene encodes CDR1 SGHAT and CDR2 FQNNGV. V lost 0 bases to trimming and J lost 5 bases, with 5 bases between them. The CDR3 sequence: CASSLDRDEQYF. The CDR3 DNA reads TGTGCCAGCAGCTTAGACAGGGACGAGCAGTACTTC.

This chain joins TRBV11-2 and TRBJ2-7, with D perhaps TRBD1 or TRBD2 (5 bases each). V gave up 6 bases and J gave up 2 bases, with 20 bases separating them. The CDR3 is made up of 16 amino acids. In germline, CDR1 is SGHAT, CDR2 FQNNGV. CDR3 coding DNA: TGTGCCAGCAGTTTCCCACGGACTGGGACGGCCTACGAGCAGTACTTC. Protein product: CASSFPRTGTAYEQYF.

This clonotype was seen ten or more times. This chain joins TRBV15 and TRBJ2-6; 8 bases are shared with TRBD1. The germline V gene encodes CDR1 LNHNV and CDR2 YYDKDF (reference sequence). The trim removed 4 bases at V and 2 bases at J, leaving 10 bases unmatched. The CDR3 runs to 18 residues. CDR3 nucleotide sequence: TGTGCCACCAGCACTCCCCGGGACAGGTTGACTGGGGCCAACGTCCTGACTTTC. This sequence encodes CATSTPRDRLTGANVLTF.